The 28 T cell receptor beta chains given below trace back to one sample, sequenced in a study of T cells in Graves' hyperthyroidism and ophthalmopathy. TCR beta CDR3 sequences were amplified from RNA transcripts. Researchers ran a first-round RT-PCR on the TCR CDR3 using the HTBI primer set. TCRdb analysed the multiplex PCR reads with MiXCR anew, one entry per CDR3 protein. The profile shows 410,000 or so distinct CDR3 sequences, about 15% of them singletons. Material: blood. The receptors stem from a man aged 18 to 35 with Graves' ophthalmopathy.

The CDR3 bases are TGTGCCAGCAGTTACATGACTAGCACCGGGGAGCTGTTTTTT. Its translation is CASSYMTSTGELFF. This chain connects TRBV6-5 to TRBJ2-2; D might be TRBD2 (6 bases). The CDR3 consists of 14 residues. CDR1 is MNHEY and CDR2 is SVGAGI in the germline V gene. Deletions cut 2 bases from V and 4 bases from J, with 8 bases between.

This clonotype has at least ten counts. The chain joins TRBV12-3 or TRBV12-4 to TRBJ1-3, with D tentatively TRBD1 (6 bases). V lost 4 bases to trimming and J lost 0 bases, with 16 bases between them. CDR3 size: 17 residues. CDR3 loop: CASSSWGQIISGNTIYF. CDR3 nucleotide sequence: TGTGCCAGCAGTTCTTGGGGACAAATTATCTCTGGAAACACCATATATTTT.

This clonotype has a count of ten or more. The chain couples TRBV12-3 or TRBV12-4 to TRBJ2-5, with TRBD1 matching 7 bases. The ends lost 4 bases at V and 10 bases at J; junction bases unmatched: 6. The CDR3 is made up of 12 amino acids. The CDR3 DNA reads TGTGCCAGCAGTTACTCACAGGGGATCCAGTACTTC. It translates to CASSYSQGIQYF.

This clonotype was seen many times. An end of the junction does not agree with germline; a read error may underlie this. The chain has TRBV4-1 and TRBJ2-1; 7 nucleotides align to TRBD1. CDR3 length: 13 residues. Germline assignment: CDR1 MGHRA and CDR2 YSYEKL. Here the CDR3 DNA reads TGTGCCAGCAGCCAGACAGGGTACAATGAGCAGTTCTTC. It specifies CASSQTGYNEQFF.

This clonotype was observed a handful of times. The chain has TRBV4-1 and TRBJ1-1; maybe TRBD1 (5 bases). Germline CDR1 MGHRA, CDR2 YSYEKL. This CDR3 has 15 residues. The V and J ends lost 2 bases and 2 bases respectively, with 12 bases between them. In DNA, the CDR3 is TGCGCCAGCAGCCAACAGGGCGCCCGAAACACTGAAGCTTTCTTT. Its translation: CASSQQGARNTEAFF.

This clonotype showed up just a few times. One end of the junction fails to match germline, which may point to a read error. The J gene is TRBJ2-7, the V gene TRBV10-3; D unclear. CDR1 and CDR2 from the germline V gene are ENHRY and SYGVKD. The CDR3 length is 15 residues. DNA of the CDR3: TGTGCCATCAGTGAGTCCGGCGCTTACTCCTGCGAGCAGTACTTC. It yields the protein CAISESGAYSCEQYF.

The genes are TRBV13 and TRBJ1-2; no firm D call. V lost 2 bases, J lost 6 bases, and 16 bases lay in between. Germline V lookup: CDR1 PRHDT, CDR2 FYEKMQ (reference sequence). The CDR3 loop spans 15 amino acids. DNA for the CDR3: TGTGCCAGCAGCTTACTAACTGGGAACTGGGATGGCTACACCTTC. This codes for CASSLLTGNWDGYTF.

This clonotype has more than one count but fewer than ten. The gene calls are TRBV6-1 and TRBJ2-2, with 9 positions matching TRBD2. V lost 8 bases and J lost 0; bases outside the gene matches: 7. The CDR3 is 16 residues long. The germline V gene has CDR1 MNHNS and CDR2 SASEGT. This CDR3 is CASLGSGGPNTGELFF. The CDR3 DNA reads as TGTGCCAGCCTCGGTAGCGGGGGACCGAACACCGGGGAGCTGTTTTTT.

The V call is TRBV24-1, the J call TRBJ2-1; D unresolved. V lost 4 bases and J 5 bases, leaving 14 bases between the germline ends. The CDR3 consists of 15 residues. Germline CDR1 and CDR2: KGHDR and SFDVKD. The CDR3 nucleotides are TGTGCCACCAGTGAGACGCCTCAGGCGAACAATGAGCAGTTCTTC. Amino acid sequence: CATSETPQANNEQFF.

This clonotype was detected ten times or more. The chain uses TRBV20-1 and TRBJ2-7; TRBD2 aligns across 7 bases. Germline trimming cut 1 base from V and 3 bases from J; bases unmatched to any gene: 6. This CDR3 region has 14 residues. Germline loops: CDR1 DFQATT, CDR2 SNEGSKA (reference sequence). DNA for the CDR3: TGCAGTGCTAGAGCCCGGGACTATAGCTACGAGCAGTACTTC. It specifies CSARARDYSYEQYF.

Ten or more counts support this clonotype. The genes are TRBV2 and TRBJ2-7, with 7 positions matching TRBD1. The germline V gene encodes CDR1 SNHLY and CDR2 FYNNEI. This CDR3 is 14 amino acids long. The V segment lost 4 bases and the J segment 3 bases; nucleotides outside the gene matches: 6. CDR3 region: CASSGGRGIYEQYF. The CDR3 nucleotides read TGTGCCAGCAGTGGGGGCAGGGGGATCTACGAGCAGTACTTC.

This clonotype came up many times. CDR3 amino acids: CASSLGLGPGELFF. In DNA form, the CDR3 reads TGTGCCAGCAGTTTAGGTCTGGGCCCCGGGGAGCTGTTTTTT. The rearrangement uses TRBV27 and TRBJ2-2; no firm D call. The CDR3 is 14 amino acids. Per the germline V gene, CDR1 is MNHEY and CDR2 is SMNVEV (reference sequence). The V gene lost 2 bases and the J gene lost 6 bases, with 10 bases spanning the gap.

This chain connects TRBV7-6 to TRBJ2-1; D may be TRBD1 (6 bases). The CDR3 runs 18 residues. V dropped 1 base and J dropped 0 bases, with 16 bases sitting between them. Per germline, CDR1 SGHVS and CDR2 FNYEAQ. CDR3: CASSLEVWGPSSYNEQFF. CDR3 sequence (DNA): TGTGCCAGCAGCTTAGAGGTCTGGGGGCCCAGCTCCTACAATGAGCAGTTCTTC.

This clonotype was counted ten times or more. The chain joins TRBV6-5 to TRBJ2-7, with D possibly matching TRBD1 (6 bases). The CDR3 sequence is 13 residues long. Deletions cut 0 bases from V and 5 bases from J, with 8 bases between. The V gene's germline CDR1 is MNHEY and CDR2 SVGAGI. Here the CDR3 DNA reads TGTGCCAGCAGTTACTCACAGGGCCACGAGCAGTACTTC. It specifies CASSYSQGHEQYF.

This clonotype was counted a few times. The chain employs TRBV7-9 and TRBJ2-5, with TRBD2 identical over 9 bases. Germline assignment: CDR1 SEHNR and CDR2 FQNEAQ (reference sequence). V trimming: 4 bases; J trimming: 2 bases; junction bases outside the gene matches: 8. This CDR3 has 16 amino acids. Written as DNA, the CDR3 is TGTGCCAGCAGCTATAGTAGCGGGAGCGGGCAAGAGACCCAGTACTTC. Protein: CASSYSSGSGQETQYF.

The rearrangement uses TRBV15 and TRBJ2-1, with 9 bases that match TRBD2. The CDR3 length is 14 residues. V trimming: 7 bases; J trimming: 9 bases; junction bases outside the gene matches: 10. Looked up from germline, CDR1 is LNHNV and CDR2 is YYDKDF (reference sequence). The CDR3 coding sequence is TGTGCCACCATGGGGCTAGCGGGGATTAGTGAGCAGTTCTTC. Translated, it gives CATMGLAGISEQFF.

This chain joins TRBV20-1 and TRBJ2-3; D unclear. Deletions cut 4 bases from V and 3 bases from J, with 5 bases between. Germline V gene sequence: CDR1 DFQATT, CDR2 SNEGSKA (reference sequence). The CDR3 has 11 amino acids. In DNA form, the CDR3 reads TGCAGTGCTACTACAACAGATACGCAGTATTTT. Amino acids: CSATTTDTQYF.

Ten or more counts support this clonotype. The rearrangement joins TRBV2 to TRBJ2-2; D not certain. The V end lost 3 bases, the J end lost 3 bases, and 8 bases lay between the germline ends. This CDR3 spans 14 amino acids. Germline CDR1 is SNHLY and CDR2 is FYNNEI. The CDR3 coding sequence is TGTGCCAGCAGTGAGGGCTTCGACACCGGGGAGCTGTTTTTT. It specifies CASSEGFDTGELFF.

This clonotype was found a few times. This rearrangement joins TRBV29-1 to TRBJ1-1; TRBD1 matches 7 bases. The length of the CDR3 is 12 residues. Germline CDR1 and CDR2: SQVTM and ANQGSEA. J lost 3 bases, V lost 7 bases, and 5 bases had no gene match. The CDR3 is CSAAQGYTEAFF. The CDR3 bases are TGCAGCGCAGCACAGGGGTACACTGAAGCTTTCTTT.

J is TRBJ1-1 and V is TRBV6-1, with 12 bases aligning to TRBD1. The length of the CDR3 is 15 residues. Looked up from germline, CDR1 is MNHNS and CDR2 is SASEGT. Trimming cost V 4 bases and J 5 bases; bases outside gene matches: 5. The DNA of the CDR3 is TGTGCCAGCAGTGCTCCGGGACAGGGGGCGACTGAAGCTTTCTTT. This codes for CASSAPGQGATEAFF.

This clonotype was seen at least ten times. The chain uses TRBV6-1 and TRBJ2-3, with TRBD1 matching 7 bases. Germline V CDR1 and CDR2: MNHNS, SASEGT. This CDR3 has 13 amino acids. J lost 7 bases, V lost 2 bases, and 3 bases had no gene match. This CDR3 is CASSETGANTQYF. The DNA for the CDR3 is TGTGCCAGCAGTGAAACAGGGGCTAATACGCAGTATTTT.

This clonotype has at least ten counts. The genes are TRBV10-3 and TRBJ2-7; D may correspond to TRBD1 or TRBD2 (5 bases each). Germline assignment: CDR1 ENHRY and CDR2 SYGVKD. Between the trimmed V and J ends, which lost 11 bases and 0 bases, there was a span of 11 bases. CDR3 length: 12 amino acids. The CDR3 DNA reads as TGTGCCTCCGGGGCCCACTCCTACGAGCAGTACTTC. Amino acid sequence: CASGAHSYEQYF.

This rearrangement joins TRBV12-3 or TRBV12-4 to TRBJ2-5; 10 nucleotides agree with TRBD1. Losses at the gene ends were 5 bases for V and 4 bases for J; bases not matched to a gene: 4. This CDR3 is 14 amino acids long. The CDR3 bases are TGTGCCAGCAGTGCCTGGGACAGGGGAGAGACCCAGTACTTC. This gives the protein CASSAWDRGETQYF.

V is TRBV19 and J is TRBJ2-7, with D possibly being TRBD2 (6 bases). The length of the CDR3 is 14 residues. Germline V gene lookup returns CDR1 LNHDA and CDR2 SQIVND (reference sequence). V lost 4 bases and J 2 bases, leaving 12 bases between the germline ends. DNA of the CDR3: TGTGCCAGTAGTAGCGGGATCGGTACCTACGAGCAGTACTTC. Translation gives CASSSGIGTYEQYF.

The genes are TRBV20-1 and TRBJ2-5, with TRBD2 matching over 14 bases. The CDR3 length is 18 residues. Germline CDR1 reads DFQATT; CDR2 reads SNEGSKA (reference sequence). Unmatched junction bases numbered 9, after V lost 1 base and J lost 2 bases. The CDR3 sequence: CSARGSGRTSGGQETQYF. CDR3 nucleotide sequence: TGCAGTGCTAGAGGTTCAGGTCGGACTAGCGGGGGGCAAGAGACCCAGTACTTC.

This clonotype was picked up many times. V and J are TRBV12-3 or TRBV12-4 and TRBJ2-7, with D perhaps TRBD1 (6 bases). The CDR3 length is 15 residues. V lost 6 bases, J lost 3 bases, and 18 bases lay in between. The CDR3 DNA follows: TGTGCCAGCAGGAAGGGGACACTTCTTTACTACGAGCAGTACTTC. This codes for CASRKGTLLYYEQYF.

There are many counts of this clonotype. V and J are TRBV9 and TRBJ2-7; 8 bases align to TRBD2. J gave up 2 bases and V 0 bases, and 1 base lay outside the gene matches. The germline V gene encodes CDR1 SGDLS and CDR2 YYNGEE. The CDR3 covers 14 residues. CDR3 sequence (DNA): TGTGCCAGCAGCGTAGCACTAGCGGCCTACGAGCAGTACTTC. Residues: CASSVALAAYEQYF.

This clonotype was recorded many times. This chain uses TRBV6-5 with TRBJ1-1, with 8 bases identical to TRBD1. The junction had 3 bases not matched to a gene; V was cut back by 0 bases and J by 6 bases. The CDR3 runs 14 residues. The germline V gene encodes CDR1 MNHEY and CDR2 SVGAGI. In nucleotides, the CDR3 is TGTGCCAGCAGTTACTCAACAGGGGGACCTGAAGCTTTCTTT. Encoded protein: CASSYSTGGPEAFF.